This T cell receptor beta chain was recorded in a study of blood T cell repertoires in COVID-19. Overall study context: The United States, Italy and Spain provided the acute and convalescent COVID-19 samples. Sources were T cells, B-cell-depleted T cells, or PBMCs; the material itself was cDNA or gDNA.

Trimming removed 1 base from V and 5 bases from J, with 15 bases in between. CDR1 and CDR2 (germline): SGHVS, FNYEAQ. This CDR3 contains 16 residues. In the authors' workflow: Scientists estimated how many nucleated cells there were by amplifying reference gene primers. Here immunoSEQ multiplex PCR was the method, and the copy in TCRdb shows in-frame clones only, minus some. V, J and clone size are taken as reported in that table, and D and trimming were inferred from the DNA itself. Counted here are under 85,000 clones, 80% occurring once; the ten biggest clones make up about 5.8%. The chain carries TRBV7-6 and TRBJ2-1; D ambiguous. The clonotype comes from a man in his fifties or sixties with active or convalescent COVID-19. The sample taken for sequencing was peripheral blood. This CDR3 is CASSLDRTLLHNEQFF. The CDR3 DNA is TGTGCCAGCAGCTTAGATAGAACCCTCCTACACAATGAGCAGTTCTTC.